Described below is a single TCR beta chain sequence and its context. What this receptor recognizes is not known. This sample was included in a study of cytomegalovirus exposure and HLA in healthy donors (dated by TCRdb to 2016 to 2017). Regarding the complete study: An earlier analysis of fewer than 750 of the donors reported about 280 Gb of sequence data and roughly 120 million unique TCR beta sequences obtained from roughly 170 million T cells. An early release that covered 500 to 800 HLA-typed donors contained approximately 300 gigabases of sequencing data and around 80 million unique TCR sequences. Of the roughly 400 genotyped donors, roughly 85% fell in the genetic ancestry cluster associated with self-reported Caucasian donors. The study aimed to test whether cataloging public T cell receptors could reveal signatures of past pathogen exposure. The study profiled the T cell repertoires of 500 to 800 subjects by immunosequencing and related them to cytomegalovirus serostatus. A separate validation cohort of roughly 120 different subjects was used in addition to the 666-subject first cohort. High-throughput TCR immunosequencing, statistical association of individual TCRs with disease status, and machine learning were combined to predict cytomegalovirus infection status. A later analysis re-examined previously published TCR beta repertoires from several hundred donors and added high-resolution HLA genotyping to investigate patterns of TCR occurrence. The later analysis used no new phenotypic data to find candidate immune exposures, relying instead on TCR beta sequences and their occurrence across donors. An earlier analysis of 500 to 750 of the donors applied high-throughput TCR beta sequencing to assess whether each TCR beta V gene segment acted as functional or pseudogenic. Donor age, sex, ethnicity and CMV serostatus were collected together with the repertoire data. A later genetic analysis took genome-wide SNP genotypes for about three fifths of the roughly 670 donors and used that subset as a discovery cohort. Every repertoire in the discovery cohort had been generated on one and the same sequencing platform. HLA typing covered class I and class II loci at four-digit resolution. The number of typed donors differed by locus: roughly 629-640 for A, B, C, DRB1 and DQB1; about 520 for DQA1; some 610 for DPA1; and some 430 for DPB1. Roughly 5 DR-DQ haplotypes were handled as single units for association and clustering, since linkage in the cohort was strong. Across some 400 genotyped donors of the cohort, an average of approximately 240,000 unique TCR beta nucleotide sequences per donor were sequenced, and approximately 17% of those sequences were non-productive. Paper-wide results and their limitations: CMV serostatus was the only immune exposure information available for the cohort. According to a later analysis, most CMV-associated TCR beta chains appeared to be HLA-restricted, and the HLA associations seemed to be driven largely by CMV exposure. In a later analysis, HLA-associated TCR beta chains showed more clonal expansion and lower generation probabilities than non-associated chains that were equally common. The sequencing pipeline was judged likely to have produced a cluster of highly shared sequence variants as a technical artifact. Linkage disequilibrium might explain the correlated functional status among segregating V segments, but an unknown experimental factor could not be excluded. Compared with the roughly 670-donor mean, donors in an Asian-associated ancestry cluster had fewer N-insertions in productive TCRs, according to a later genetic analysis. HLA typing was unavailable for some donors at each locus, so association tests used only the typed subset. In a later genetic analysis, a missense DCLRE1C variant was associated with V-gene and J-gene trimming of TCR beta chains, and the association was replicated in an independent cohort. In the study, about 150 TCR beta chains were listed as associated with cytomegalovirus. A later analysis found that TCR association rates varied across HLA loci, with DRB1 alleles showing the most associated TCRs and HLA-C alleles the fewest. Strong co-occurrence of HLA alleles, especially DR and DQ, made assigning TCR associations to individual alleles difficult. An earlier analysis of some 560 of the donors showed that most TCR beta V segments appeared in productive rearrangements either about 90% or about 30% of the time, which broadly matched IMGT annotations. Across donors, most TCR sequences were observed very rarely, whereas some public TCRs were present in many individuals. The cohort was sequenced for TCR beta chains only, and without alpha or paired-chain data the features that could be detected were limited. In vitro tests confirmed that a few of the cytomegalovirus-associated TCR beta chains recognize cytomegalovirus antigens. It was suggested by the authors that the approach could potentially be generalized to other disease states and immunological phenotypes. Sequencing depth was assumed to be roughly uniform across donors in the presence/absence analyses, though that assumption may not hold. Cytomegalovirus status was reported to be diagnosed by the classifier with high specificity and sensitivity in both the original and validation cohorts. A later analysis reported that several top co-occurrence clusters appeared linked to parvovirus B19, influenza, CMV and Epstein-Barr virus. A further reported finding was that TCR beta sequences accurately predicted the HLA-A and HLA-B alleles for most subjects in the first cohort. In a later analysis, more than 15,000 TCR beta sequences were associated with specific HLA alleles at a false discovery rate of 0.05. Because the 87-base-pair reads could not distinguish some IMGT-functional V segments, including TRBV6-2 and TRBV6-3, those segments were excluded. The earlier analysis of a few hundred of the donors excluded some 15 rarely observed V segments, including chromosome 9 orphons, because counts were too low.

Receptor libraries were prepared by the immunoSEQ multiplex PCR assay. For the multiplex PCR, a mixture combining 60 forward primers for TCR Vbeta segments and 13 reverse primers for TCR Jbeta segments was used. Amplification of the CDR3 region of rearranged TCR beta genes was performed with a multiplex PCR assay on genomic DNA. On the Illumina HiSeq System, the amplified TCR beta libraries were sequenced as 87-base-pair reads. In the source study's methods: Across the roughly 600 repertoires, a later analysis counted approximately 83 million unique TCR beta chains, roughly 11 million of which were shared by at least two donors. To remove PCR and sequencing errors, raw reads were error-corrected and collapsed into unique sequences using a nearest-neighbor algorithm that merged closely related sequences. CDR3 sequences were aligned to IMGT reference sequences to assign V, D and J gene segments. For a sequence to be retained, a match of at least six nucleotides was required to both a V gene segment and a J gene segment. A rearrangement counted as productive if the CDR3 had no stop codons and remained in frame with V and J, and every other rearrangement counted as non-productive. CDR3 was defined according to IMGT convention as the region running from the second conserved V-encoded cysteine to the conserved J-encoded phenylalanine. The earlier analysis of 550 to 650 of the donors excluded any sequence lacking an unambiguous match to a single V gene segment. In an earlier analysis of approximately 590 of the donors, a V segment was called functional when productive rearrangements were above 56.7%, and segregating when the standard deviation between donors exceeded 5%. A statistical classification framework was built for diagnosing cytomegalovirus status from the catalog of TCR beta chain sequences. In a later analysis, V and J genes were assigned by comparing TCR nucleotide sequences against IMGT/GENE-DB human TR gene sequences. Using the TCRdist pipeline, a later analysis assigned CDR3 sequences along with most-parsimonious VDJ recombination scenarios. A later analysis defined each TCR beta chain by its CDR3 amino acid sequence plus V-gene family, and excluded reads lacking a unique V-gene family. To address suspected cross-contamination and a sequencing artifact, a later analysis removed approximately 590 highly shared, low-generation-probability nucleotide sequences. A later analysis calculated a clonal expansion index for each public chain from normalized within-repertoire ranks of inferred template counts. A later analysis computed generation probabilities with a VDJ recombination model fitted to out-of-frame rearrangements, and checked the results against IGoR. In a later analysis, TCR-TCR, TCR-HLA and TCR-CMV co-occurrence was scored with hypergeometric tests, and a repertoire-size bias correction was applied to TCR pairs. False discovery rates were estimated in a later analysis by permuting HLA or CMV assignments 20 times. In a later analysis, co-occurring TCRs were grouped using DBSCAN, and TCRdist sequence similarity was added for clustering within HLA-allele-positive subsets. Repertoires with fewer than 30,000 or more than 120,000 public chains were left out of co-occurrence clustering, as were a handful of repertoires with anomalous nucleotide sharing. TCRdb carries this immuneACCESS record with in-frame sequences only. Its versions omit some clonotypes, under half of them owing to an unresolved V gene in the studies checked, with the rest unexplained. The V and J calls and clone size were taken over from that table, and D and trimming were inferred from the DNA. The sample table includes under 120,000 clones. The ten biggest clones cover about 0.59% of the sample.

At the junction V is shortened by 3 bases and J by 3 bases, with 8 bases in between. The CDR3 numbers 14 residues from cysteine through phenylalanine. Only CDR3 DNA remains: 42 bases, in frame from the first base. Sequences LNHDA (CDR1) and SQIVND (CDR2) are obtained from the germline V gene (reference sequence). The cohort comprised around 690 healthy bone marrow donors. At the time of sampling, all cohort members were nominally healthy, though unrecorded immune exposures were likely present. The donor tested CMV seronegative and was one of the 352 seronegative cohort members. Each donor provided a peripheral blood sample, and peripheral blood mononuclear cells were used for TCR beta sequencing. Genomic DNA was extracted from the blood cell samples with the Qiagen DNeasy Blood Extraction Kit.

This receptor was obtained from a man aged 45-65 years in good health and CMV-seronegative. This chain joins TRBV19 to TRBJ2-2, and possibly TRBD1, on 6 matching bases. The sample was PBMCs. The nucleotides are TGTGCCAGTAGTATTGGACAGTACACCGGGGAGCTGTTTTTT. Its product reads: CASSIGQYTGELFF.